This TCR beta chain originates from a study of blood T cell repertoires in COVID-19 (dated by TCRdb to the early 2020s). About the full investigation: Samples from collaborators originated in the United States, Italy and Spain and spanned both the acute and convalescent phases of COVID-19. The material from the prospective study consisted of cDNA or gDNA derived from T cells, B-cell-depleted T cells, or PBMCs. Subjects who had been exposed to COVID-19, were actively infected with it, or had recovered from it provided the deeply sampled blood TCRbeta repertoires that made up the dataset. The repertoires were made available in a free public database intended to serve as a resource for research on the immune response to SARS-CoV-2. Samples were obtained from the ongoing ImmuneRACE study (first 160 participants) and from over 1,000 subjects provided by 6 global collaborators. Sample metadata almost always included a de-identified subject ID, COVID-19 status, age in years and sex. HLA class I and class II types, where available, came from metadata supplied by the sample provider rather than from assay-based typing.

Worth noting for this clone: Its cognate antigen has yet to be identified. No per-base quality is available; no much larger clone lies one base away.

The CDR3 goes from the cysteine to the phenylalanine over 16 residues. Just the 48-base CDR3 DNA is kept, in frame starting at base 1. From a lookup of the germline V gene, CDR1 and CDR2 are WSHSY and SAAADI. Germline trimming: 4 bases from V, 7 bases from J; junction bases outside gene matches: 10. Study-level results and caveats: How much clinical and demographic metadata was included differed by source and by participant, and the metadata was provided uncurated.

At one collaborating source in Seattle, patients were enrolled during active infection and were followed longitudinally through the course of disease. Whole blood was collected in K2EDTA tubes by collaborating institutions according to the institutions' own protocols. For TCRbeta analysis, collaborators shipped samples in one of three forms: frozen whole blood, isolated PBMCs, or DNA extracted from either of those sample types. The immunoSEQ Assay, a bias-controlled multiplex PCR, was used to amplify TCRbeta CDR3 regions from genomic DNA. Concerning the study's data processing: Nucleated cell counts per sample were estimated from amplification of reference gene primers within the assay. To quantify the absolute abundance of each unique TCRbeta CDR3 rearrangement, sequence reads were collapsed and filtered. For each sample, productive Simpson clonality was calculated as the square root of Simpson's diversity index over productive rearrangements. Held by TCRdb, this immuneACCESS table contains in-frame sequences only and omits some clones. Under half of the omission traces to an unresolved V gene where checked; the cause of the rest is unknown. That table supplies the V and J calls and clone size; D and trimming were determined from the DNA. The sample contains hundreds of thousands of clones, roughly 90% of them found a single time. Clones ranked in the top ten supply around 2.8% of the sample.

This clonotype was obtained from a woman in her 30s with COVID-19, enrolled during active disease. The V and J genes are TRBV10-2 and TRBJ2-2; 9 central nucleotides agree with TRBD1. The source material was peripheral blood. The DNA sequence follows: TGCGCCAGCAGTGGCGAGGGACAGGGATCTTTCGGGGAGCTGTTTTTT. Translated, this is CASSGEGQGSFGELFF.